This T cell receptor beta chain was sequenced during a study of cytomegalovirus exposure and HLA in healthy donors. The PCR used 60 Vbeta and 13 Jbeta primers. The method was immunoSEQ multiplex PCR; TCRdb's version includes in-frame clones alone and lacks a portion of them. The repertoire holds 190,000 or so clones, about 76% seen once, with 0.39% in the top ten. Trimming shortened V by 0 bases and J by 0 bases, and 16 bases separated the two germline ends. In germline, CDR1 is SGHKS, CDR2 YYEKEE (reference sequence). The CDR3 runs 19 residues. This sequence joins TRBV5-5 and TRBJ2-6; TRBD1 is a possible D gene (5 bases). The receptor was derived from a male donor in good health and CMV-seropositive. Sequenced input: PBMCs. The CDR3 DNA reads TGTGCCAGCAGCTTGGAGATGGCAGGGATATACTCTGGGGCCAACGTCCTGACTTTC. This codes for CASSLEMAGIYSGANVLTF.